Listed here are 18 T cell receptor beta chains from one sample, sequenced in a study of blood T cell repertoires in COVID-19. Clones were sequenced by immunoSEQ multiplex PCR, and TCRdb holds only the in-frame ones, with some missing. The table shows 140,000 to 150,000 clones, with 87% occurring only once. The sequenced material came from PBMCs or T cells enriched from blood (not recorded which). These receptors originate from a man between 60 and 70 years old who had recovered from COVID-19.

This clone appeared once. This sequence joins TRBV7-9 and TRBJ2-7; D remains unclear. Trimming removed 5 bases from V and 1 base from J, with 12 bases in between. The germline V gene has CDR1 SEHNR and CDR2 FQNEAQ (reference sequence). This CDR3 comprises 14 residues. CDR3 in DNA: TGTGCCAGCAGCGGGCAGAGTTTATCCTACGAGCAGTACTTC. Its translation is CASSGQSLSYEQYF. Based on the CDR3 plus reference TRBV7-9 and TRBJ2-7, the full variable domain is DTGVSQNPRHKITKRGQNVTFRCDPISEHNRLYWYRQTLGQGPEFLTYFQNEAQLEKSRLLSDRFSAERPKGSFSTLEIQRTEQGDSAMYLCASSGQSLSYEQYFGPGTRLTVT.

The V call is TRBV19, the J call TRBJ2-1, with 8 bases aligning to TRBD2. This CDR3 spans 14 amino acids. The germline gives CDR1 LNHDA, CDR2 SQIVND (reference sequence). V was pared by 6 bases and J by 6 bases, with 7 bases of the junction left unmatched. DNA for the CDR3: TGTGCCAGTAGCAGCGGGAGTAATGTCAATGAGCAGTTCTTC. This sequence encodes CASSSGSNVNEQFF.

This chain uses TRBV7-9 with TRBJ2-5, with D perhaps matching TRBD1 (5 bases). Germline-derived CDR1 and CDR2 are SEHNR and FQNEAQ (reference sequence). The CDR3 length is 16 residues. V was shortened by 6 bases and J by 4 bases, with 21 bases between the two germline ends. In DNA, the CDR3 is TGTGCCAGCAGTAGTATTCCAGGGTGGTCCTCAGAGACCCAGTACTTC. Translated, it gives CASSSIPGWSSETQYF.

V usage is TRBV11-3 and J usage is TRBJ2-1, with D tentatively TRBD1 (6 bases). The CDR3 is 14 amino acids. The V and J ends lost 4 bases and 7 bases respectively, with 14 bases between them. Germline V gives CDR1 SGHNT, CDR2 YENEEA. The CDR3 coding sequence is TGTGCCAGCAGCTCCGTACAGGGTAGTAATGAGCAGTTCTTC. Translated: CASSSVQGSNEQFF.

V is TRBV6-1 and J is TRBJ2-7, with a tentative D call TRBD1 (6 bases). This CDR3 is 15 amino acids long. The V and J ends lost 3 bases and 3 bases respectively, with 15 bases between them. Germline loops: CDR1 MNHNS, CDR2 SASEGT. The CDR3 loop reads CASSDPWTADYEQYF. The CDR3 DNA sequence: TGTGCCAGCAGTGACCCGTGGACAGCAGACTACGAGCAGTACTTC.

The J gene is TRBJ1-3, the V gene TRBV19, with D tentatively TRBD1 (5 bases). From germline, CDR1 is LNHDA and CDR2 SQIVND (reference sequence). The CDR3 runs 17 residues. The germline V and J ends were trimmed by 7 bases and 0 bases, with 19 bases remaining between them. CDR3 protein: CASTGRPGHGSGNTIYF. As DNA, the CDR3 is TGTGCCAGTACCGGACGCCCCGGACACGGCTCTGGAAACACCATATATTTT.

The V call is TRBV10-1, the J call TRBJ2-1, with 9 bases that match TRBD2. V lost 2 bases and J lost 7; bases outside the gene matches: 3. The germline V gene encodes CDR1 WNHNN and CDR2 SYGVQD (reference sequence). The CDR3 covers 14 residues. CDR3 in DNA: TGCGCCAGCAGTGAGGGGACTAGCTTTAATGAGCAGTTCTTC. Protein sequence: CASSEGTSFNEQFF.

This sequence joins TRBV28 and TRBJ1-2; TRBD1 matches 7 bases. This CDR3 spans 20 amino acids. J lost 5 bases, V lost 3 bases, and 24 bases had no gene match. Germline V gene sequence: CDR1 MDHEN, CDR2 SYDVKM. Here the CDR3 reads CASSFPHGQARQIEDYGYTF. The CDR3 DNA sequence: TGTGCCAGCAGTTTCCCCCACGGACAGGCCCGCCAAATTGAGGATTATGGCTACACCTTC.

V gene TRBV18 combines with J gene TRBJ2-5, with D possibly being TRBD1 (6 bases). This CDR3 has 17 residues. Trimming took 6 bases from V and 3 from J, leaving 23 bases between them. The germline V gene has CDR1 KGHSH and CDR2 LQKENI. Written as DNA, the CDR3 is TGTGCCAGCTCTACAGGGATTGAATCGGTGGGTGAAGAGACCCAGTACTTC. Translating gives CASSTGIESVGEETQYF.

The gene calls are TRBV5-1 and TRBJ1-4; D might be TRBD1 (6 bases). The CDR3 length is 16 residues. V was cut by 2 bases and J by 5 bases, with 16 bases left in between. The germline gives CDR1 SGHRS, CDR2 YFSETQ. CDR3: CASSFGVQGGNEKLFF. CDR3 nucleotides: TGCGCCAGCAGCTTCGGGGTACAGGGAGGGAATGAAAAACTGTTTTTT.

The chain employs TRBV2 and TRBJ2-1; D may be TRBD2 (6 bases). Trimming left V 2 bases short and J 1 base short, with 9 bases between. The CDR3 sequence is 15 residues long. CDR1 SNHLY and CDR2 FYNNEI come from the germline V gene. For the CDR3, the DNA is TGTGCCAGCAGTGAATTTGGGGGGTCCTACAATGAGCAGTTCTTC. This codes for CASSEFGGSYNEQFF.

The V call is TRBV15, the J call TRBJ2-7; a possible D gene is TRBD1 (6 bases). Per the germline V gene, CDR1 is LNHNV and CDR2 is YYDKDF (reference sequence). The length of the CDR3 is 14 residues. V was clipped by 6 bases and J by 7 bases, with 19 bases between them. CDR3 region: CATSTRQVLQEQYF. The CDR3 nucleotides read TGTGCCACCAGTACTCGACAGGTTCTTCAGGAGCAGTACTTC.

The rearrangement uses TRBV9 and TRBJ1-2, with D unresolved. Trimming cost V 0 bases and J 5 bases, with 11 bases left between them. This CDR3 is 14 amino acids long. From germline, CDR1 is SGDLS and CDR2 YYNGEE. The CDR3, as DNA: TGTGCCAGCAGCGTAGTAAAGCCGCCTTATGGCTACACCTTC. It translates to CASSVVKPPYGYTF.

This chain connects TRBV9 to TRBJ1-5; D call uncertain. The CDR3 spans 14 residues. Germline CDR1 is SGDLS and CDR2 is YYNGEE. V was trimmed by 4 bases and J by 0 bases, leaving 8 bases between them. CDR3 nucleotides: TGTGCCAGCAGCCCCACTTATAGCAATCAGCCCCAGCATTTT. This encodes CASSPTYSNQPQHF.

This rearrangement joins TRBV3-1 (or the pseudogene TRBV3-2) to TRBJ2-1; D perhaps matches TRBD2 (6 bases). This CDR3 is built from 12 residues. V shed 3 bases and J shed 9 bases, with 9 bases lying between them. CDR1 and CDR2 (germline): LGHDT, YNNKEL (reference sequence). The CDR3 coding sequence is TGTGCCAGCAGCCATAGGAGGGGTGAGCAGTTCTTC. Translating it yields CASSHRRGEQFF.

The chain couples TRBV6-1 to TRBJ2-7; 7 bases are a match to TRBD2. Germline lookup yields CDR1 MNHNS and CDR2 SASEGT. The CDR3 is 11 residues long. Germline trimming cut 3 bases from V and 13 bases from J; bases unmatched to any gene: 6. For the CDR3, the DNA is TGTGCCAGCAGTGAGTGGGGGGGTGACTACTTC. Translation gives CASSEWGGDYF.

This clone was found once. The chain combines TRBV24-1 with TRBJ1-3; D unclear. The CDR3 runs 14 residues. V was cut by 1 base and J by 0 bases, with 3 bases left in between. Germline CDR1 reads KGHDR; CDR2 reads SFDVKD. The CDR3 nucleotides read TGTGCCACCAGTGATTTTAGCTCTGGAAACACCATATATTTT. This translates into CATSDFSSGNTIYF.

The V and J genes are TRBV18 and TRBJ2-2; D ambiguous. The CDR3 has 14 residues. Per the germline V gene, CDR1 is KGHSH and CDR2 is LQKENI. Trimming left V 4 bases short and J 0 bases short, with 6 bases between. Here the CDR3 DNA reads TGTGCCAGCTCACGGGCGACGAACACCGGGGAGCTGTTTTTT. Translation gives CASSRATNTGELFF.